The 22 T cell receptor beta chains presented below share a single source sample, sequenced in a study of blood T cell repertoires in COVID-19. Generated by immunoSEQ multiplex PCR, the TCRdb table keeps only in-frame clones and is missing some. The data show 170,000 or so clones, 85% to 95% seen once. The specimen was peripheral blood. The receptor set was obtained from a man aged 50-60 years with acute or convalescent COVID-19.

Of note for this clone: Sequence at one end of the junction differs from germline and may be a read error. The chain is built from TRBV3-1 (or the pseudogene TRBV3-2) and TRBJ2-7; 7 nucleotides match TRBD1. CDR1 is LGHDT and CDR2 is YNNKEL in the germline V gene (reference sequence). This CDR3 is 14 amino acids long. The CDR3 here is CASSQEGTVPILIF. CDR3 DNA sequence: TGTGCCAGCAGCCAAGAGGGGACAGTACCCATCCTTATTTTC.

The CDR3 sequence is CASSPSGRGTGELFF. CDR3 DNA: TGCGCCAGCAGTCCTAGCGGGAGGGGAACCGGGGAGCTGTTTTTT. The chain carries TRBV5-1 and TRBJ2-2, with 12 positions matching TRBD2. V shed 5 bases, J shed 5 bases, and the junction held 4 bases outside the gene matches. There are 15 residues in the CDR3. Germline V gives CDR1 SGHRS, CDR2 YFSETQ. The full variable domain, in which reference TRBV5-1 and TRBJ2-2 provide the parts outside the CDR3, is KAGVTQTPRYLIKTRGQQVTLSCSPISGHRSVSWYQQTPGQGLQFLFEYFSETQRNKGNFPGRFSGRQFSNSRSEMNVSTLELGDSALYLCASSPSGRGTGELFFGEGSRLTVL.

The chain employs TRBV18 and TRBJ1-2, with 9 bases that match TRBD1. Germline CDR1 KGHSH, CDR2 LQKENI. The V gene end was trimmed by 3 bases and the J gene end by 8 bases; junction bases not matched to a gene: 19. The CDR3 has 18 residues. CDR3 sequence: CASSPRGVTGTGRIGYTF. The CDR3 DNA sequence: TGTGCCAGCTCACCCCGGGGGGTGACCGGGACAGGGAGAATCGGCTACACCTTC.

The chain has TRBV7-8 and TRBJ1-1, with no clear D. The length of the CDR3 is 14 residues. Germline CDR1 and CDR2: SGHVS and FQNEAQ. V was trimmed by 2 bases and J by 5 bases, leaving 12 bases between them. CDR3: CASSLIRQGTEAFF. The CDR3 region has the DNA TGTGCCAGCAGCTTAATCCGACAAGGAACTGAAGCTTTCTTT.

The rearrangement joins TRBV5-6 to TRBJ2-2; 9 nucleotides agree with TRBD2. V was pared by 10 bases and J by 3 bases, with 10 bases of the junction left unmatched. The length of the CDR3 is 15 residues. CDR1 and CDR2 from the germline V gene are SGHDT and YYEEEE. The CDR3 loop is CARGGAGAHTGELFF. In nucleotides, the CDR3 is TGTGCCCGCGGGGGGGCGGGGGCCCACACCGGGGAGCTGTTTTTT.

V and J are TRBV30 and TRBJ2-7; 12 bases align to TRBD2. This CDR3 region has 16 residues. Looked up from germline, CDR1 is GTSNPN and CDR2 is SVGIG (reference sequence). J gave up 7 bases and V 1 base, and 11 bases lay outside the gene matches. Written as DNA, the CDR3 is TGTGCCTGGAGTGGACTAGCGGGAGCCGGGCTGGGTGAGCAGTACTTC. This encodes CAWSGLAGAGLGEQYF.

The rearrangement joins TRBV18 to TRBJ1-5; 7 positions agree with TRBD1. Germline CDR1 reads KGHSH; CDR2 reads LQKENI. The CDR3 contains 12 residues. V shed 6 bases and J 7 bases; nucleotides not matched to a gene: 3. The CDR3 DNA follows: TGTGCCAGCTCCCAAGGGGGCCAGCCCCAGCATTTT. It codes for CASSQGGQPQHF.

This rearrangement joins TRBV28 to TRBJ1-2; no clear D gene. Germline V gene data show CDR1 as MDHEN and CDR2 as SYDVKM. V was clipped by 1 base and J by 2 bases, with 8 bases between them. CDR3 length: 14 amino acids. The chain's CDR3 is CASSLFAGNYGYTF. Written as DNA, the CDR3 is TGTGCCAGCAGTTTATTCGCGGGGAACTATGGCTACACCTTC.

The chain uses TRBV23-1 and TRBJ1-5, with D maybe TRBD1 (5 bases). TRBV23-1 carries the ORF label, with uncertain function. V lost 11 bases and J lost 5, with 16 bases in between. The CDR3 is made up of 13 amino acids. The CDR3 nucleotides read TGCGCCTGGAAACGGGACTACTATCAGCCCCAGCATTTT. Translated, it gives CAWKRDYYQPQHF.

The chain uses TRBV28 and TRBJ1-5; 8 bases align to TRBD1. The CDR3 length is 16 residues. Germline assignment: CDR1 MDHEN and CDR2 SYDVKM. Germline trimming cut 3 bases from V and 6 bases from J; bases unmatched to any gene: 10. CDR3 sequence reads: CASSFSGQGWSQPQHF. The CDR3 DNA follows: TGTGCCAGCAGTTTCTCCGGACAGGGTTGGAGTCAGCCCCAGCATTTT.

The rearrangement joins TRBV30 to TRBJ1-6; possible D gene TRBD1, 6 bases. The CDR3 extends over 13 amino acids. CDR1 and CDR2 from the germline V gene are GTSNPN and SVGIG (reference sequence). Deletions cut 2 bases from V and 8 bases from J, with 10 bases between. The CDR3 DNA sequence: TGTGCCTGGAGTTCAGGGGTGGATTCACCCCTCCACTTT. The encoded protein is CAWSSGVDSPLHF.

This clone was observed a single time. The V call is TRBV19, the J call TRBJ2-2; 8 positions match TRBD1. The germline gives CDR1 LNHDA, CDR2 SQIVND (reference sequence). CDR3 length equals 15 residues. Losses at the gene ends were 7 bases for V and 4 bases for J; bases not matched to a gene: 8. The CDR3 here is CASTDRGRGTGELFF. CDR3 nucleotide sequence: TGTGCCAGTACCGACAGGGGTCGGGGCACCGGGGAGCTGTTTTTT.

CDR3 sequence reads: CASSIGGKHGYTF. CDR3 DNA: TGTGCCAGTAGTATTGGAGGGAAGCATGGCTACACCTTC. The gene calls are TRBV19 and TRBJ1-2; D is unclear. CDR1 is LNHDA and CDR2 is SQIVND in the germline V gene (reference sequence). The V gene lost 3 bases and the J gene lost 6 bases, with 11 bases spanning the gap. The CDR3 is 13 residues long.

CDR3 sequence (DNA): TGTGCCAGTAGTATGGATCTGGGGGGATTCAAGTACTTC. Its translation: CASSMDLGGFKYF. The chain couples TRBV19 to TRBJ2-4; tentative D call: TRBD2 (6 bases). This CDR3 spans 13 amino acids. V lost 3 bases to trimming and J lost 14 bases, with 17 bases between them. CDR1 is LNHDA and CDR2 is SQIVND in the germline V gene (reference sequence).

The V gene is TRBV27, the J gene TRBJ2-7; no clear D. CDR1 and CDR2 from the germline V gene are MNHEY and SMNVEV (reference sequence). Trimming shortened V by 2 bases and J by 4 bases, and 12 bases separated the two germline ends. The CDR3 totals 14 residues. CDR3 amino acids: CASSLAPTKYEQYF. CDR3 nucleotide sequence: TGTGCCAGCAGTTTAGCTCCTACCAAATACGAGCAGTACTTC.

J is TRBJ2-5 and V is TRBV5-1, with D perhaps matching TRBD1 (5 bases). This CDR3 contains 12 residues. Germline CDR1 reads SGHRS; CDR2 reads YFSETQ. The V end was cut by 3 bases, the J end by 4 bases, with 7 bases between. The CDR3 reads CASSSQGETQYF. CDR3 coding DNA: TGCGCCAGCAGCTCTCAGGGAGAGACCCAGTACTTC.

This clone was found once. The chain employs TRBV6-5 and TRBJ2-7, with D perhaps matching TRBD2 (6 bases). Germline V gene data show CDR1 as MNHEY and CDR2 as SVGAGI. Deletions cut 7 bases from V and 6 bases from J, with 10 bases between. CDR3 size: 11 residues. Here the CDR3 DNA reads TGTGCCAGCATTCGGGGGTTCGAGCAGTACTTC. It encodes CASIRGFEQYF.

This chain's CDR3 is CASSPRTGPSGGANVLTF. DNA of the CDR3: TGTGCCAGCAGCCCCCGAACCGGACCGTCGGGGGGGGCCAACGTCCTGACTTTC. The chain carries TRBV4-2 and TRBJ2-6, with TRBD2 as a possible D gene (5 bases). The CDR3 has 18 amino acids. V shed 4 bases and J shed 4 bases, with 20 bases lying between them. CDR1 LGHNA and CDR2 YNFKEQ come from the germline V gene.

V gene TRBV6-5 combines with J gene TRBJ1-1; D ambiguous. Germline CDR1 is MNHEY and CDR2 is SVGAGI. The CDR3 spans 14 residues. The V end lost 0 bases, the J end lost 3 bases, and 8 bases lay between the germline ends. The CDR3 spells CASSYSGRDTEAFF. The CDR3, as DNA: TGTGCCAGCAGTTACTCGGGCAGAGACACTGAAGCTTTCTTT.

This clone came up a few times. The rearrangement uses TRBV18 and TRBJ1-6, with 8 bases aligning to TRBD1. The CDR3 contains 16 residues. Germline trimming cut 5 bases from V and 9 bases from J; bases unmatched to any gene: 12. CDR1 and CDR2 from the germline V gene are KGHSH and LQKENI. For the CDR3, the DNA is TGTGCCAGCTCAAGCCGGGACAGGAATTTGGGTTCACCCCTCCACTTT. Its protein is CASSSRDRNLGSPLHF.

V and J are TRBV21-1 and TRBJ2-7; the listed D gene, TRBD1, was not tested against the DNA. TRBV21-1 is shown as a pseudogene. This CDR3 has 16 residues. CDR3: CASSKTPGQGTYEQYF. The DNA of the CDR3 is TGTGCCAGCAGCAAAACTCCGGGACAGGGGACTTACGAGCAGTACTTC.

The rearrangement links TRBV7-2 to TRBJ2-1, with TRBD2 identical over 7 bases. Trimming removed 6 bases from V and 8 bases from J; junction bases left unmatched: 10. CDR3 length: 14 amino acids. Germline V lookup: CDR1 SGHTA, CDR2 FQGNSA. The CDR3 protein is CASRRTSIFDEQFF. CDR3 DNA: TGTGCCAGCAGGAGGACTAGTATCTTTGATGAGCAGTTCTTC.